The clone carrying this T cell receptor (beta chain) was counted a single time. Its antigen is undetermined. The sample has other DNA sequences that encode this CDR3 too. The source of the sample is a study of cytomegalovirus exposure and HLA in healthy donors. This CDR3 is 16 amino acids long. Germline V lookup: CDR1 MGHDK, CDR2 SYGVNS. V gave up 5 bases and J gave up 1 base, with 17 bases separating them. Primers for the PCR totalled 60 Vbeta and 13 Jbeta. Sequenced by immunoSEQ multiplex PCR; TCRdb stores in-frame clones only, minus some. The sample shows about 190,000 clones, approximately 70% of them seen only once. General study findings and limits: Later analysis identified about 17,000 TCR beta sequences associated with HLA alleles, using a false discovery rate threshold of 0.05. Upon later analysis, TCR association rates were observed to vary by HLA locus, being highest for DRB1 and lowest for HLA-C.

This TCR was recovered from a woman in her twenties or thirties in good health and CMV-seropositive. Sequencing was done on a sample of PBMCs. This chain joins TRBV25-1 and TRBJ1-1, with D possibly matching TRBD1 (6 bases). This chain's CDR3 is CASSPQAGGRNTEAFF. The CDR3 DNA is TGTGCCAGCAGTCCCCAGGCGGGGGGCAGGAACACTGAAGCTTTCTTT.